This T cell receptor (beta chain) came from a study of blood T cells in healthy people across ages. Trimming took 5 bases from V and 10 from J; bases not matched to a gene: 1. The germline gives CDR1 KGHDR, CDR2 SFDVKD. The CDR3 runs 14 residues. Primers used in a second PCR of about 7 to 11 cycles were a sample-barcoded 5' primer and a J-beta primer mix. Using its own MiXCR run on the 5' RACE reads, TCRdb lists one record per CDR3 protein. Altogether over 700,000 distinct CDR3 sequences are present, about 55% being singletons, with the ten largest covering approximately 40%. Regarding this clonotype: The antigen remains undetermined.

Whole-study findings and limits: Diversity of TCR beta correlated strongly with naive T cell percentage. As age increased, TCR beta diversity per million T cells fell in a roughly linear fashion.

This TCR derives from a man older than 75 in good health. This chain links TRBV24-1 with TRBJ2-1, with 16 bases matching TRBD2. Sequences were obtained from blood. CDR3 nucleotide sequence: TGTGCCACCAGTGGGGGACTAGCGGGAGGGGAGCAGTTCTTC. The encoded protein is CATSGGLAGGEQFF.